Reported below is one T cell receptor (beta chain). This clone showed up just a few times. It has no known antigen specificity. Qualities for individual bases were not recorded, and no much larger clone is one base off. All of the isolated RNA was reverse transcribed with the High Capacity cDNA Reverse Transcription Kit, so expressed TCRB transcripts were sequenced. Naive, central memory and regulatory T cell samples underwent deep immunoSEQ sequencing, averaging about 3.57 million total reads per sample. After sorted cells were lysed in RLT buffer, RNA was extracted with DNase-treated RNeasy Micro or Mini kits, with the choice depending on cell number. To prevent cross-contamination, each cell subset was processed individually, whereas patient and healthy donor samples were processed jointly. The immunoSEQ multiplex PCR was used to amplify TCRB sequences from cDNA, yielding 87-bp fragments that span the CDR3 region. Amplicons were sequenced on the Illumina HiSeq platform. Regarding the original processing steps: PCR bias was computationally corrected using synthetic template baselines, reads within Hamming distance 2 were collapsed, and singletons that could not be merged were discarded. Reads were aligned against IMGT so that V, D and J genes, CDR3 length and insertions or deletions at six rearrangement sites could be assigned. Clonotype counts were normalized to sorted cell number within each subset before computing true diversity and Gini coefficients with the tcR R package. The overlap coefficient, calculated on TCRB nucleotide sequences, was used to measure repertoire sharing. Out-of-frame TCRB sequences from naive cells were analyzed as a proxy for the pre-selection repertoire. In its TCRdb copy, this immuneACCESS table keeps in-frame sequences only and misses some clones. Where compared with another copy, unresolved V genes explain less than half of these, and the others have no known cause. V, J and clone size were drawn from that table, and D and trimming were deduced from the DNA. Counted in this sample were about 660,000 clones; around 15% of them appeared once. Around 0.04% of the sample belongs to the ten largest clones.

The cysteine opens and the phenylalanine closes a CDR3 of 13 amino acids. CDR3 DNA is the only sequence kept; it has 39 bases, read in frame from the first base. V and J lose 0 bases and 6 bases, and a span of 5 bases separates them. Sequences PRHDT (CDR1) and FYEKMQ (CDR2) are obtained from the germline V gene (reference sequence). This sample stems from a study of beta chain features in type 1 diabetes (dated by TCRdb to 2017 to 2018). About the investigation overall: No differences in mean age, gender distribution, total cell number or subset yield were found between patients and healthy donors. Naive and central memory subsets were obtained from all 30 or so donors, but regulatory and stem cell-like memory subsets were isolated from only 8 patients and roughly eight healthy donors. In the study, TCRB repertoires of sorted circulating CD4+ T cell subsets from recently diagnosed type 1 diabetes patients were compared with those of matched healthy donors. A total of roughly 99 million sorted cells were examined across all samples, and the number of cells per subset was strongly correlated with RNA yield. On the study overall, not on this receptor specifically: Naive, central memory and regulatory TCRB repertoires appeared to be more alike among patients than among healthy donors. Type 1 diabetes patients showed a moderate but significant shortening of TCRB CDR3 length in all four CD4+ subsets. Because cDNA was sequenced instead of genomic DNA, highly expressing activated cells could be over-represented, though the groups showed no difference in activation or CD3 levels. PCR may preferentially amplify shorter templates, but because patient and control samples were amplified and corrected together, any resulting skew would affect both groups equally. Because small numbers of individuals were included in the HLA sub-analyses, any influence of HLA type on TCRB rearrangement was left unresolved. At VDJ recombination sites, type 1 diabetes patients had fewer insertions and more deleted nucleotides, which implies abnormalities in thymic rearrangement.

Each donor gave one peripheral blood draw, averaging about 100 mL, which was collected into heparinised tubes. Using a panel that included CD45RO, CCR7, CD25, CD127, CD95 and CD27, naive, central memory, regulatory and stem cell-like memory CD4+ T cells were sorted on a BD FACSAria II. A purity above 95% was achieved for all sorted populations. PBMCs were separated immediately by Lymphoprep density gradient centrifugation and were stained directly, without being cultured. To minimize batch effects, samples were stained and sorted in pairs, one healthy donor with one patient per experiment. This receptor was taken from a man between 18 and 29 years old with type 1 diabetes. The sequencing input was naive CD4+ T cells from blood. The cell subset or site label corresponds to: true naive CD4+ T cells. The rearrangement combines TRBV13 with TRBJ2-2, with no confident D gene call. Here the CDR3 is given as CASSLGGAGELFF. The sequenced DNA is TGTGCCAGCAGCTTAGGCGGTGCCGGGGAGCTGTTTTTT.